What follows are 18 T cell receptor beta chains derived from one specimen sequenced in a study of response to subunit inactivated influenza vaccine. TCRdb passed the RT-PCR reads through MiXCR, listing each CDR3 protein once. The repertoire has roughly 160,000 distinct CDR3 sequences, under 13% of them found once; the top ten carry roughly an eighth. The material was non-naive T cells sorted from PBMCs, obtained more than 35 days after vaccination. These receptors all stem from a man aged 50-59 years who received an inactivated influenza vaccine.

The rearrangement uses TRBV19 and TRBJ2-1; D is perhaps TRBD1 (5 bases). Trimming shortened V by 4 bases and J by 7 bases, and 11 bases separated the two germline ends. CDR3 size: 13 residues. The germline CDR1 and CDR2 sequences are LNHDA and SQIVND (reference sequence). The CDR3 region is CASSTRDANEQFF. The CDR3 DNA reads TGTGCCAGTAGTACCAGGGATGCTAATGAGCAGTTCTTC.

J is TRBJ2-6 and V is TRBV7-2, with D hard to call. Trimming stripped 5 bases from V and 0 bases from J, with 11 bases between. The CDR3 has 16 amino acids. The germline V gene encodes CDR1 SGHTA and CDR2 FQGNSA. CDR3 in DNA: TGTGCCAGCAGCCGCGTGCTTCCCTCTGGGGCCAACGTCCTGACTTTC. Translating it yields CASSRVLPSGANVLTF.

This clonotype was counted ten times or more. V gene TRBV6-1 combines with J gene TRBJ1-1; no clear D gene. V lost 5 bases to trimming and J lost 5 bases, with 12 bases between them. In germline, CDR1 is MNHNS, CDR2 SASEGT. This CDR3 has 13 residues. The CDR3 DNA is TGTGCCAGCAGTCAAGGTGCGGGGACTGAAGCTTTCTTT. Its translation: CASSQGAGTEAFF.

By proportion, this clonotype is medium-sized. The chain combines TRBV20-1 with TRBJ2-7; 8 nucleotides match TRBD2. The CDR3 sequence is 16 residues long. CDR1 is DFQATT, CDR2 SNEGSKA, per germline (reference sequence). J lost 0 bases, V lost 0 bases, and 7 bases had no gene match. The CDR3 bases are TGCAGTGCTAGAGATCGGCTTAGCGGGGCCTCCTACGAGCAGTACTTC. The encoded protein is CSARDRLSGASYEQYF.

This clonotype was seen repeatedly, ten times or more. V gene TRBV29-1 combines with J gene TRBJ1-2; no clear D. Trimming left V 3 bases short and J 6 bases short, with 5 bases between. CDR1 is SQVTM, CDR2 ANQGSEA, per germline. This CDR3 is 10 amino acids long. CDR3 in amino acids: CSVDEDGYTF. For the CDR3, the DNA is TGCAGCGTTGATGAGGATGGCTACACCTTC.

This clonotype has a handful of counts. The chain recombines TRBV6-1 with TRBJ1-2; 9 positions agree with TRBD1. The trim removed 2 bases at V and 7 bases at J, leaving 5 bases unmatched. This CDR3 is built from 14 residues. The germline V gene encodes CDR1 MNHNS and CDR2 SASEGT. DNA of the CDR3: TGTGCCAGCAGTGAACCAGGGACAGGGAGTGGCTACACCTTC. It codes for CASSEPGTGSGYTF.

This clonotype has a count of ten or more. V and J are TRBV6-2 or TRBV6-3 and TRBJ2-5; D unresolved. This CDR3 spans 19 amino acids. Trimming took off 0 bases at V and 4 bases at J, with 24 bases between the two ends. In germline, CDR1 is MNHEY, CDR2 SVGEGT. CDR3 DNA sequence: TGTGCCAGCAGTTACTCGACTGGGCCACCCCAATATTCAAGAGAGACCCAGTACTTC. It yields the protein CASSYSTGPPQYSRETQYF.

This clonotype was detected only a few times. The chain employs TRBV7-9 and TRBJ2-5; 11 nucleotides line up with TRBD2. V was clipped by 5 bases and J by 10 bases; unmatched bases: 6. Germline values: CDR1 SEHNR, CDR2 FQNEAQ (reference sequence). This CDR3 contains 13 residues. CDR3 amino acids: CASSPIAGGHQYF. The CDR3 bases are TGTGCCAGCAGCCCCATAGCGGGGGGGCACCAGTACTTC.

This chain joins TRBV20-1 and TRBJ2-7; TRBD2 is a possible D gene (6 bases). Trimming left V 0 bases short and J 4 bases short, with 13 bases between. CDR1 and CDR2 (germline): DFQATT, SNEGSKA (reference sequence). The CDR3 loop spans 14 amino acids. DNA for the CDR3: TGCAGTGCTAGAGACCGTAGCGGAATTTACGAGCAGTACTTC. Its translation is CSARDRSGIYEQYF.

This clonotype showed up just a few times. This chain connects TRBV12-3 or TRBV12-4 to TRBJ2-1, with 10 bases fitting TRBD2. This CDR3 comprises 16 residues. V was clipped by 6 bases and J by 3 bases; unmatched bases: 8. The CDR3 sequence: CASRGLAGGDYNEQFF. The CDR3 DNA is TGTGCCAGCAGAGGATTAGCGGGAGGAGACTACAATGAGCAGTTCTTC.

This clonotype was found a few times. The chain couples TRBV20-1 to TRBJ2-2, with D tentatively TRBD1 (5 bases). Between the trimmed V and J ends, which lost 0 bases and 3 bases, there was a span of 11 bases. The CDR3 extends over 15 amino acids. The V gene's germline CDR1 is DFQATT and CDR2 SNEGSKA (reference sequence). The CDR3, as DNA: TGCAGTGCTAGAGATCTCAGGGTCGACACCGGGGAGCTGTTTTTT. As protein: CSARDLRVDTGELFF.

This clonotype was detected ten times or more. The V and J genes are TRBV27 and TRBJ2-4; D is possibly TRBD1 (5 bases). The CDR3 contains 15 residues. Trimming shortened V by 0 bases and J by 3 bases, and 9 bases separated the two germline ends. The germline gives CDR1 MNHEY, CDR2 SMNVEV (reference sequence). CDR3 residues: CASSLSGVGKNIQYF. CDR3 DNA sequence: TGTGCCAGCAGTTTATCAGGGGTGGGCAAAAACATTCAGTACTTC.

The chain is built from TRBV20-1 and TRBJ1-5; a possible D gene is TRBD1 (5 bases). With 6 bases removed from V and 0 bases from J, the gap between germline ends came to 18 bases. Germline values: CDR1 DFQATT, CDR2 SNEGSKA (reference sequence). There are 16 residues in the CDR3. The CDR3 nucleotides are TGCAGTGCCCCCCGGGGCGGGGGAAATAGCAATCAGCCCCAGCATTTT. Translated: CSAPRGGGNSNQPQHF.

This chain joins TRBV20-1 and TRBJ1-1, with 7 bases identical to TRBD1. Germline V gives CDR1 DFQATT, CDR2 SNEGSKA (reference sequence). With V trimmed by 3 bases and J by 4 bases, 8 bases remained unmatched. CDR3 size: 14 residues. CDR3 sequence (DNA): TGCAGTGCTAGTGGGGGGGGACAGACCACTGAAGCTTTCTTT. Amino acids: CSASGGGQTTEAFF.

V gene TRBV20-1 combines with J gene TRBJ1-6; a weak D match, TRBD1 (5 bases). Trimming stripped 3 bases from V and 0 bases from J, with 6 bases between. Germline assignment: CDR1 DFQATT and CDR2 SNEGSKA (reference sequence). The CDR3 sequence is 14 residues long. Written as DNA, the CDR3 is TGCAGTGCTAGCGACAGCTCCTATAATTCACCCCTCCACTTT. This codes for CSASDSSYNSPLHF.

This clonotype was found a few times. The CDR3 sequence: CASSLGLAETQYF. CDR3 coding DNA: TGTGCCAGCAGCTTGGGGCTAGCGGAGACCCAGTACTTC. The V call is TRBV5-6, the J call TRBJ2-5; the D gene is possibly TRBD2 (6 bases). Germline values: CDR1 SGHDT, CDR2 YYEEEE. Trimming stripped 0 bases from V and 5 bases from J, with 8 bases between. The CDR3 contains 13 residues. Complete variable domain (other parts from reference TRBV5-6 and TRBJ2-5): DAGVTQSPTHLIKTRGQQVTLRCSPKSGHDTVSWYQQALGQGPQFIFQYYEEEERQRGNFPDRFSGHQFPNYSSELNVNALLLGDSALYLCASSLGLAETQYFGPGTRLLVL.

This clonotype has more than one count but fewer than ten. The chain couples TRBV6-1 to TRBJ1-1, with D possibly being TRBD1 (6 bases). CDR1 and CDR2 from the germline V gene are MNHNS and SASEGT. Trimming pared 1 base from V and 4 bases from J, leaving 10 bases between. This CDR3 region has 14 residues. The CDR3 protein is CASSEVRGATEAFF. In DNA, the CDR3 is TGTGCCAGCAGTGAAGTAAGGGGGGCCACTGAAGCTTTCTTT.

The CDR3 DNA reads as TGTGCCAGCAGCTTTGTACAGGGTGACACTGAAGCTTTCTTT. Its protein is CASSFVQGDTEAFF. This chain joins TRBV7-2 and TRBJ1-1; possible D gene TRBD1, 6 bases. V lost 3 bases and J lost 3, with 11 bases in between. From germline, CDR1 is SGHTA and CDR2 FQGNSA. The CDR3 extends over 14 amino acids.